Presented here are 20 T cell receptor beta chains from one specimen sequenced in a study of T-cell reconstitution after alpha-beta-depleted transplantation in children. A TCRbeta library incorporating unique molecular identifiers was prepared. TCRdb reanalysed the PCR reads using MiXCR and keeps one entry per CDR3 protein. The table includes about 900,000 distinct CDR3 sequences, roughly 29% detected once. Sequences were derived from PBMCs, mostly from graft donor cells, sampled 360 days after TCRalphabeta/CD19-depleted stem cell transplant. These receptors came from a boy under two years old who had a stem cell transplant for SCID, so the T cells may come from the graft donor.

The chain joins TRBV20-1 to TRBJ2-1; D is unresolved. Germline CDR1 DFQATT, CDR2 SNEGSKA (reference sequence). The CDR3 extends over 11 amino acids. Between the trimmed V and J ends, which lost 0 bases and 11 bases, there was a span of 8 bases. CDR3 DNA: TGCAGTGCTAGAGATAAGGGTAAGCAGTTCTTC. Translated, it gives CSARDKGKQFF.

Only a few counts were recorded for this clonotype. This rearrangement joins TRBV24-1 to TRBJ2-1; D gene ambiguous. V was trimmed by 2 bases and J by 4 bases, leaving 11 bases between them. The germline CDR1 and CDR2 sequences are KGHDR and SFDVKD. The CDR3 length is 15 residues. CDR3 coding DNA: TGTGCCACCAGTGATTCGTGGGCATGGTACAATGAGCAGTTCTTC. It translates to CATSDSWAWYNEQFF.

Only a few counts were recorded for this clonotype. The chain links TRBV7-7 to TRBJ2-5, with D unclear. Germline CDR1 SSHAT, CDR2 FNYEAQ (reference sequence). Trimming cost V 5 bases and J 5 bases, with 18 bases left between them. The CDR3 sequence is 15 residues long. The CDR3, as DNA: TGTGCCAGCAGCCATGGAGTTAGGGTTGGCGAGACCCAGTACTTC. Translation gives CASSHGVRVGETQYF. The whole variable domain, filled in from reference TRBV7-7 and TRBJ2-5, reads GAGVSQSPRYKVTKRGQDVTLRCDPISSHATLYWYQQALGQGPEFLTYFNYEAQPDKSGLPSDRFSAERPEGSISTLTIQRTEQRDSAMYRCASSHGVRVGETQYFGPGTRLLVL.

The rearrangement uses TRBV20-1 and TRBJ2-7, with 11 positions matching TRBD2. From germline, CDR1 is DFQATT and CDR2 SNEGSKA (reference sequence). The V and J ends lost 1 base and 5 bases, in that order; junction bases with no gene match: 10. The CDR3 extends over 16 amino acids. Here the CDR3 DNA reads TGCAGTGCTAGAGTTTGGCGACTAGCGGGGAGGAACGAGCAGTACTTC. It translates to CSARVWRLAGRNEQYF.

This clonotype showed up just a few times. The CDR3 loop is CAIFHCTQYF. The CDR3 nucleotides read TGCGCCATCTTCCACTGTACGCAGTATTTT. V is TRBV5-1 and J is TRBJ2-3; D is uncertain. Germline V CDR1 and CDR2: SGHRS, YFSETQ. V lost 9 bases and J 8 bases, leaving 10 bases between the germline ends. This CDR3 is 10 amino acids long. The full variable domain, in which reference TRBV5-1 and TRBJ2-3 provide the parts outside the CDR3, is KAGVTQTPRYLIKTRGQQVTLSCSPISGHRSVSWYQQTPGQGLQFLFEYFSETQRNKGNFPGRFSGRQFSNSRSEMNVSTLELGDSALYLCAIFHCTQYFGPGTRLTVL.

This clonotype was picked up a small number of times. The rearrangement joins TRBV6-5 to TRBJ2-1; D unclear. Germline V lookup: CDR1 MNHEY, CDR2 SVGAGI. Trimming left V 2 bases short and J 4 bases short, with 12 bases between. The CDR3 sequence is 15 residues long. Here the CDR3 DNA reads TGTGCCAGCAGTTACCGGCGATTTCTGTACAATGAGCAGTTCTTC. It translates to CASSYRRFLYNEQFF.

This clonotype has a handful of counts. The V gene is TRBV18, the J gene TRBJ1-2; the match to TRBD1 covers 8 bases. V shed 3 bases and J 5 bases; nucleotides not matched to a gene: 2. CDR3 length: 13 amino acids. CDR1 and CDR2 (germline): KGHSH, LQKENI. The CDR3 DNA follows: TGTGCCAGCTCACCGACAGGGGATTATGGCTACACCTTC. As protein: CASSPTGDYGYTF.

The rearrangement links TRBV12-3 or TRBV12-4 to TRBJ2-7; 8 bases are a match to TRBD1. V shed 0 bases and J 1 base; nucleotides not matched to a gene: 8. This CDR3 spans 17 amino acids. This CDR3 reads CASSLAIRDRRSYEQYF. CDR3 nucleotides: TGTGCCAGCAGTTTAGCGATACGGGACAGGCGGTCCTACGAGCAGTACTTC.

V is TRBV20-1 and J is TRBJ2-1; tentatively, D is TRBD2 (6 bases). Trimming pared 6 bases from V and 0 bases from J, leaving 12 bases between. The CDR3 is made up of 14 amino acids. The germline V gene encodes CDR1 DFQATT and CDR2 SNEGSKA (reference sequence). The CDR3 nucleotides read TGCAGTGCCAGACTAGGTGCCTCCTACAATGAGCAGTTCTTC. This gives the protein CSARLGASYNEQFF.

The chain joins TRBV10-3 to TRBJ1-1; D remains unclear. V shed 6 bases and J shed 4 bases, with 18 bases lying between them. CDR3 size: 15 residues. Per the germline V gene, CDR1 is ENHRY and CDR2 is SYGVKD. CDR3 bases: TGTGCCATCAGCCCGGCCAGTGCGGGTAGCACTGAAGCTTTCTTT. It is translated as CAISPASAGSTEAFF.

The V and J genes are TRBV18 and TRBJ1-4; no clear D. Germline V lookup: CDR1 KGHSH, CDR2 LQKENI. The V end lost 5 bases, the J end lost 11 bases, and 21 bases lay between the germline ends. CDR3 length: 15 residues. The CDR3 DNA follows: TGTGCCAGCTCATGGAACGCCTCCCCGGTCGGGAAACTGTTTTTT. This encodes CASSWNASPVGKLFF.

This chain uses TRBV5-1 with TRBJ1-2; D gene ambiguous. With 3 bases removed from V and 7 bases from J, the gap between germline ends came to 16 bases. Germline CDR1 is SGHRS and CDR2 is YFSETQ. The CDR3 loop spans 14 amino acids. CDR3 nucleotide sequence: TGCGCCAGCAGCTACGAAGGAGGGCCGGGTGGCTACACCTTC. The encoded protein is CASSYEGGPGGYTF.

This clonotype was observed a few times. The V and J genes are TRBV7-3 and TRBJ2-7; D is tentatively TRBD1 or TRBD2 (7 bases each). The CDR3 sequence is 15 residues long. Germline CDR1 and CDR2: SGHTA and FQGTGA. With 7 bases removed from V and 3 bases from J, the gap between germline ends came to 19 bases. The CDR3 region is CASTQGGKLGYEQYF. The CDR3 coding sequence is TGTGCCAGCACCCAGGGGGGGAAGCTGGGCTACGAGCAGTACTTC.

In its sample, this clonotype was seen a few times. The chain combines TRBV12-3 or TRBV12-4 with TRBJ1-5, with D tentatively TRBD1 (6 bases). The CDR3 contains 16 residues. V shed 5 bases and J shed 3 bases, with 17 bases lying between them. This CDR3 is CASSPNNRVANQPQHF. CDR3 nucleotides: TGTGCCAGCAGTCCCAACAACAGGGTGGCCAATCAGCCCCAGCATTTT.

This clonotype turned up a few times. The chain uses TRBV6-1 and TRBJ2-1; D uncertain. Germline V lookup: CDR1 MNHNS, CDR2 SASEGT. The CDR3 contains 13 residues. V was pared by 6 bases and J by 9 bases, with 15 bases between. The DNA of the CDR3 is TGTGCCAGCAGCGACCTTCTAGGTACTGAGCAGTTCTTC. This translates into CASSDLLGTEQFF.

This clonotype came up a few times. This chain links TRBV5-6 with TRBJ2-3; possible D gene TRBD1, 6 bases. V lost 4 bases, J lost 0 bases, and 15 bases lay in between. Germline V gene data show CDR1 as SGHDT and CDR2 as YYEEEE. This CDR3 region has 16 residues. CDR3 bases: TGTGCCAGCAGCGGGAAAACAGGGTCTAGCACAGATACGCAGTATTTT. Translated: CASSGKTGSSTDTQYF. Looking up the rest from reference TRBV5-6 and TRBJ2-3 gives the full variable domain: DAGVTQSPTHLIKTRGQQVTLRCSPKSGHDTVSWYQQALGQGPQFIFQYYEEEERQRGNFPDRFSGHQFPNYSSELNVNALLLGDSALYLCASSGKTGSSTDTQYFGPGTRLTVL.

Many counts were recorded for this clonotype. CDR3: CASSPKSSNEQFF. CDR3 nucleotides: TGTGCCAGCAGCCCAAAGTCAAGCAATGAGCAGTTCTTC. V is TRBV12-3 or TRBV12-4 and J is TRBJ2-1, with D unresolved. This CDR3 is 13 amino acids long. The V gene lost 6 bases and the J gene lost 6 bases, with 12 bases spanning the gap.

The chain has TRBV4-3 and TRBJ1-2; unclear D gene. The CDR3 extends over 16 amino acids. Germline loops: CDR1 LGHNA, CDR2 YSLEER. Trimming cost V 0 bases and J 4 bases, with 15 bases left between them. CDR3 bases: TGCGCCAGCAGCCAAGACAGGATTTTACGGTCCTATGGCTACACCTTC. It yields the protein CASSQDRILRSYGYTF.

The chain combines TRBV7-3 with TRBJ2-3, with D uncertain. CDR1 is SGHTA, CDR2 FQGTGA, per germline. This CDR3 has 13 amino acids. The ends were cut back, 2 bases at V and 6 bases at J, with 9 bases in the middle. The CDR3 nucleotides are TGTGCCAGCAGCTTAGTTCCCGTGGATACGCAGTATTTT. It specifies CASSLVPVDTQYF.

The chain uses TRBV9 and TRBJ2-6; D is unclear. The CDR3 length is 14 residues. CDR1 is SGDLS and CDR2 is YYNGEE in the germline V gene. With 0 bases removed from V and 4 bases from J, the gap between germline ends came to 5 bases. CDR3 bases: TGTGCCAGCAGCGTAGCGGCGGGGGCCAACGTCCTGACTTTC. Protein product: CASSVAAGANVLTF.